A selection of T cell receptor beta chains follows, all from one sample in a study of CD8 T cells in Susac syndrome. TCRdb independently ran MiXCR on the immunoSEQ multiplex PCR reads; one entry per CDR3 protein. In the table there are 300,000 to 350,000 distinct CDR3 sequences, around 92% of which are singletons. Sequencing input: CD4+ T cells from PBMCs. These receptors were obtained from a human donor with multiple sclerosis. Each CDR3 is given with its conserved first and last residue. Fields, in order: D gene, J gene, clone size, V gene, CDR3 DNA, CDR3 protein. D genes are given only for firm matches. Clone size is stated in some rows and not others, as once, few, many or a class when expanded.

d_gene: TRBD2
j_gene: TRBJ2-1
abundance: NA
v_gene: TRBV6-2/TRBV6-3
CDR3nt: TGTGCCAGCATGGGACTAGTAGATGAGCAGTTCTTC
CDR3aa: CASMGLVDEQFF

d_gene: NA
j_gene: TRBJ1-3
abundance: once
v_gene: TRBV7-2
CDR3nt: TGTGCCAGCAGCTTAGAGCCCTCTGGAAACACCATATATTTT
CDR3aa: CASSLEPSGNTIYF

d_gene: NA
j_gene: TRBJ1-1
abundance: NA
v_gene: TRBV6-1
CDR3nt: TGTGCCAGCAGTGAAACCCCTGGGGCTTTCTTT
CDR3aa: CASSETPGAFF

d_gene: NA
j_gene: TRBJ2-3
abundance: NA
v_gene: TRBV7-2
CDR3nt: TGTGCCAGCAGCGGCAGAGGACTCGGCACAGATACGCAGTATTTT
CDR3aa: CASSGRGLGTDTQYF

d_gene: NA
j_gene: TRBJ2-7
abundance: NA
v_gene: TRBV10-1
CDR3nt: TGCGCCAGCAGTCCGACTAGGGGCTCCTACGAGCAGTACTTC
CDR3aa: CASSPTRGSYEQYF

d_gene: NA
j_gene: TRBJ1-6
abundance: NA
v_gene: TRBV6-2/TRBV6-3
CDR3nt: TGTGCCAGCAGTTATGTACACCCGATCTCCTATAATTCACCCCTCCACTTT
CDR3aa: CASSYVHPISYNSPLHF

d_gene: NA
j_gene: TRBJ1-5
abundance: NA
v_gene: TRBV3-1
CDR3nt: TGTGCCAGCAGCCAAGATGCGGGGGACAATCAGCCCCAGCATTTT
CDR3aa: CASSQDAGDNQPQHF

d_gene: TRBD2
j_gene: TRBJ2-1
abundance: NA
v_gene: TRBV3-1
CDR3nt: TGTGCCAGCAGCCGTAGCGGGGGAAGGGATGAGCAGTTCTTC
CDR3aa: CASSRSGGRDEQFF

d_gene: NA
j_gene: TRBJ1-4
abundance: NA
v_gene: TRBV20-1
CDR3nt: TGCAGTGCTAGCCGCCCCCGGACATCAACTAATGAAAAACTGTTTTTT
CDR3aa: CSASRPRTSTNEKLFF

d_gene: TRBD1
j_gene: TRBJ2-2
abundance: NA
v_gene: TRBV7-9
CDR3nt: TGTGCCAGCAGCCGAGCGGCACAAGGGGGCCTCACCGGGGAGCTGTTTTTT
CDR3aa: CASSRAAQGGLTGELFF

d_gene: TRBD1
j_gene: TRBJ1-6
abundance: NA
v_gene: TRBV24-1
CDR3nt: TGTGCCACCAGTGCGAAGGGACAGGGCTTGAATTCACCCCTCCACTTT
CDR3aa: CATSAKGQGLNSPLHF

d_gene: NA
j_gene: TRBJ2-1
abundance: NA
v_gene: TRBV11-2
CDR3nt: TGTGCCAGCAGCTTAAGACCGGGTCCTGGGGGGAATGAGCAGTTCTTC
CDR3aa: CASSLRPGPGGNEQFF

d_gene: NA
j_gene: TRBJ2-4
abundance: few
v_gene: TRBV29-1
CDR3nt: TGCAGCGTTGCAGGGGCCAACATTCAGTACTTC
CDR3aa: CSVAGANIQYF

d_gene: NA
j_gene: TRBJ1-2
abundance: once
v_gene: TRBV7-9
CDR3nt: TGTGCCAGCAGCTTGTCCGAAAACTATGGCTACACCTTC
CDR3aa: CASSLSENYGYTF

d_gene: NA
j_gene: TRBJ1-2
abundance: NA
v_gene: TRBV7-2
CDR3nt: TGTGCCAGCAGCTACCCTCCGGGGGCTAGTGGCTACACCTTC
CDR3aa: CASSYPPGASGYTF

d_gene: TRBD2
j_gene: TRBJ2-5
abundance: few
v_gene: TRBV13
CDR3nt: TGTGCCAGCAGCCCGCGACTAGCGGGGGGGCCGAAAGAGACCCAGTACTTC
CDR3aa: CASSPRLAGGPKETQYF

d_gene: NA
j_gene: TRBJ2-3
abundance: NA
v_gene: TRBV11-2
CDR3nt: TGTGCCAGCAGCTCTCTAGCCGGTGGGGGTAGCACAGATACGCAGTATTTT
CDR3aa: CASSSLAGGGSTDTQYF

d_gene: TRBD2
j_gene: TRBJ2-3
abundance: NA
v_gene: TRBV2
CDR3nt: TGTGCCAGCAGTGAAATTAGCGGGGCCCTCACAGATACGCAGTATTTT
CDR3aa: CASSEISGALTDTQYF

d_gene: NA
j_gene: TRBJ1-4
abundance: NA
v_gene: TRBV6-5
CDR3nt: TGTGCCAGCAGCAACGACTGGGAAACCCGGGAAAAACTGTTTTTT
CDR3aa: CASSNDWETREKLFF

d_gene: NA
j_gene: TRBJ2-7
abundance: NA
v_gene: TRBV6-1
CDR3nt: TGTGCCAGCATACCCTTCGCCGGGAGCTCCTACGAGCAGTACTTC
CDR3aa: CASIPFAGSSYEQYF

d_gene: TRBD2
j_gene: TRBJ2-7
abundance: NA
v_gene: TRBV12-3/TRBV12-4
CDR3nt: TGTGCCAGCAGTTTTCGGAGGGAGGGCCTCCCCTACGAGCAGTACTTC
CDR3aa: CASSFRREGLPYEQYF

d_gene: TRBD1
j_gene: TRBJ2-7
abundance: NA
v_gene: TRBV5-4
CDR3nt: TGTGCCAGCAGCTTCCGACAGGGCGAGCAGTACTTC
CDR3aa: CASSFRQGEQYF